This TCR beta chain emerged from a study of shared clonotypes between healthy human individuals. Study as a whole: Those who served as donors were a couple of women and three men between the ages of 18 and 49.

The protocol was immunoSEQ multiplex PCR, while the TCRdb copy is restricted to in-frame clones and leaves out a portion. This sample carries around 2,000,000 clones, 85% to 95% of them seen once, and the ten largest clones take 0.1% to 0.15%. Comments on this clone: As yet, its antigen is unknown.

Findings and limits, study-wide: Estimated richness values were generally larger in naive subsets than in memory subsets.

CDR3 length: 17 amino acids. Germline CDR1 reads MGHRA; CDR2 reads YSYEKL. The V gene end was trimmed by 4 bases and the J gene end by 2 bases; junction bases not matched to a gene: 5. The chain recombines TRBV4-1 with TRBJ2-3, with 14 bases matching TRBD2. The sample consisted of naive CD4+ T cells sorted from blood. This sample's subset: CD45RA+ positively selected. The receptor was derived from a man younger than 35 in good health. CDR3 amino acids: CASSRGTSGGVTDTQYF. The CDR3 DNA is TGCGCCAGCAGCCGAGGGACTAGCGGGGGTGTCACAGATACGCAGTATTTT.